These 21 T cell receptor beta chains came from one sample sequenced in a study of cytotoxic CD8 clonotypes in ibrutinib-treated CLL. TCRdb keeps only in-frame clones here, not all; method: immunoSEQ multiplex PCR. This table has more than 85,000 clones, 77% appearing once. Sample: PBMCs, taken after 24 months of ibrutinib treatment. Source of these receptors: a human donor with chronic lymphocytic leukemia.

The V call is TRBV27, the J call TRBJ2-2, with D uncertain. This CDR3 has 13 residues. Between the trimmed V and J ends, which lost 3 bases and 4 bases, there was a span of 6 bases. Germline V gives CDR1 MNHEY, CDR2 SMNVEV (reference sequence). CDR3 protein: CASSFPSTGELFF. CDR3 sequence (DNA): TGTGCCAGCAGTTTTCCCAGCACCGGGGAGCTGTTTTTT.

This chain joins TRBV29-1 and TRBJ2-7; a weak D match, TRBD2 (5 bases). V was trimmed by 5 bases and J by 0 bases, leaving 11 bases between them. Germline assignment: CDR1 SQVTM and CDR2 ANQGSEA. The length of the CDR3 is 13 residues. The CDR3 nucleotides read TGCAGCGTTAAGAGGGAGAGCTCCTACGAGCAGTACTTC. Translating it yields CSVKRESSYEQYF.

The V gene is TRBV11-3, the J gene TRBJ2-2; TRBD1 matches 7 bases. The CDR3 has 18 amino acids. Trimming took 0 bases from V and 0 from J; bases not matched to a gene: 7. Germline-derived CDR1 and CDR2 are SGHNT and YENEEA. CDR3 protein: CASSLDYWDSPNTGELFF. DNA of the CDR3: TGTGCCAGCAGCTTAGACTACTGGGACAGCCCGAACACCGGGGAGCTGTTTTTT.

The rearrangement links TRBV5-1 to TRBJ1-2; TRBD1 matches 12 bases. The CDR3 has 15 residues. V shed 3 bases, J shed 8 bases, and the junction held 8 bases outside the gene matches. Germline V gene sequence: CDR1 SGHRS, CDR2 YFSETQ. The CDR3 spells CASSSRDRGLNGYTF. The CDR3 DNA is TGCGCCAGCAGCTCCCGGGACAGGGGGCTAAACGGCTACACCTTC.

The DNA of the CDR3 is TGTGCCAGCAGCTTTACAGACCGCTCCTACGAGCAGTACTTC. The encoded protein is CASSFTDRSYEQYF. V gene TRBV7-2 combines with J gene TRBJ2-7; D unclear. Looked up from germline, CDR1 is SGHTA and CDR2 is FQGNSA. The ends were cut back, 3 bases at V and 0 bases at J, with 9 bases in the middle. CDR3 length equals 14 residues. Looking up the rest from reference TRBV7-2 and TRBJ2-7 gives the full variable domain: GAGVSQSPSNKVTEKGKDVELRCDPISGHTALYWYRQSLGQGLEFLIYFQGNSAPDKSGLPSDRFSAERTGGSVSTLTIQRTQQEDSAVYLCASSFTDRSYEQYFGPGTRLTVT.

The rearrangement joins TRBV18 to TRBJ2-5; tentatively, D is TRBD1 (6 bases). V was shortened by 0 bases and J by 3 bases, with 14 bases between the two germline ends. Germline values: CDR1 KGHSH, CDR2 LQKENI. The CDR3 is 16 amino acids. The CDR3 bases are TGTGCCAGCTCACCACCGGGCAGGGGAAGTGAAGAGACCCAGTACTTC. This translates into CASSPPGRGSEETQYF.

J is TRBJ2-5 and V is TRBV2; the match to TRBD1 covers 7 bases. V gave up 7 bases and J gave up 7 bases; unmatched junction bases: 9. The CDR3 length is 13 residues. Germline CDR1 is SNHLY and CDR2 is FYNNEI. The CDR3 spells CASIDNRGATQYF. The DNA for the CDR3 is TGTGCCAGCATCGACAACAGGGGAGCGACCCAGTACTTC.

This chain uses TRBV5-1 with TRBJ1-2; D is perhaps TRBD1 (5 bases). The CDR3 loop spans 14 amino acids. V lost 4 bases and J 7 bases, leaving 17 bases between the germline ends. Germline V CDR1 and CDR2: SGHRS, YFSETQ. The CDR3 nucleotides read TGCGCCAGCAGCACCAGAGAGAGGGGAGGTGGCTACACCTTC. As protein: CASSTRERGGGYTF. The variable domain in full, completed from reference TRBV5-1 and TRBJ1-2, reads KAGVTQTPRYLIKTRGQQVTLSCSPISGHRSVSWYQQTPGQGLQFLFEYFSETQRNKGNFPGRFSGRQFSNSRSEMNVSTLELGDSALYLCASSTRERGGGYTFGSGTRLTVV.

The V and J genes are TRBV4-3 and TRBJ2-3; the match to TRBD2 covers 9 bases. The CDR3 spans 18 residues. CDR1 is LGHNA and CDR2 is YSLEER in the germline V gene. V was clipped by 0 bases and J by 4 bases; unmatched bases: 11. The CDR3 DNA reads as TGCGCCAGCAGCCAAGAGAAAGGGCGGGGGGGCCTTTCAGATACGCAGTATTTT. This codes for CASSQEKGRGGLSDTQYF.

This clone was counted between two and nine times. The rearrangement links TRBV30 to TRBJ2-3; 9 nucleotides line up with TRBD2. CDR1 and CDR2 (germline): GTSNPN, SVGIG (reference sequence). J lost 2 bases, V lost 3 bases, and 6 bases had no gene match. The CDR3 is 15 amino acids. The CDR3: CAWRPGLAATDTQYF. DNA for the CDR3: TGTGCCTGGAGACCGGGACTAGCAGCCACAGATACGCAGTATTTT.

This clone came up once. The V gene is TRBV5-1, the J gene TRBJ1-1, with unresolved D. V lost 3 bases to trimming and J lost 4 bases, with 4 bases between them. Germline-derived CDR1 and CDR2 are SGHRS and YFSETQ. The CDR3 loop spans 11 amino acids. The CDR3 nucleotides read TGCGCCAGCAGCTGGGGCACTGAAGCTTTCTTT. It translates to CASSWGTEAFF.

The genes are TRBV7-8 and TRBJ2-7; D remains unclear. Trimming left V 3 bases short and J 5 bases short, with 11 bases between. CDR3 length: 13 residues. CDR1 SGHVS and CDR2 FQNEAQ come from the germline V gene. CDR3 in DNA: TGTGCCAGCAGCTTCGGGTTTTCAGACGAGCAGTACTTC. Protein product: CASSFGFSDEQYF. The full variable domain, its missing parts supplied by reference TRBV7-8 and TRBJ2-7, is GAGVSQSPRYKVAKRGQDVALRCDPISGHVSLFWYQQALGQGPEFLTYFQNEAQLDKSGLPSDRFFAERPEGSVSTLKIQRTQQEDSAVYLCASSFGFSDEQYFGPGTRLTVT.

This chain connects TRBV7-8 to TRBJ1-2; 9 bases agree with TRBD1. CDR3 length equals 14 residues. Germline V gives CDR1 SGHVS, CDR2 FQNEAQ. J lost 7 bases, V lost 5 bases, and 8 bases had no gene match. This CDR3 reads CASSLLQGASGYTF. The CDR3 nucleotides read TGTGCCAGCAGCCTCCTACAGGGGGCGTCTGGCTACACCTTC. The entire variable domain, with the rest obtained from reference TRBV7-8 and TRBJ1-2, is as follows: GAGVSQSPRYKVAKRGQDVALRCDPISGHVSLFWYQQALGQGPEFLTYFQNEAQLDKSGLPSDRFFAERPEGSVSTLKIQRTQQEDSAVYLCASSLLQGASGYTFGSGTRLTVV.

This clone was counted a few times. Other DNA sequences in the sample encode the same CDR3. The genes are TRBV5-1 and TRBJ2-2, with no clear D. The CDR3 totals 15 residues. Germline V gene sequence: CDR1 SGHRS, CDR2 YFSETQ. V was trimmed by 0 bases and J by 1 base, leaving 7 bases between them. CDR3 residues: CASSLDGLNTGELFF. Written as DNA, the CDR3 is TGCGCCAGCAGCTTGGATGGGCTGAACACCGGGGAGCTGTTTTTT.

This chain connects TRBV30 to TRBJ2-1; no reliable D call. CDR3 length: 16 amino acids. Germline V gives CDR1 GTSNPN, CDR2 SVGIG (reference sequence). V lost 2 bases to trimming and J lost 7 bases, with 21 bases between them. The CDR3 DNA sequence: TGTGCCTGGAGTCATAGAGGACCGAGAAAGGGAAATGAGCAGTTCTTC. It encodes CAWSHRGPRKGNEQFF.

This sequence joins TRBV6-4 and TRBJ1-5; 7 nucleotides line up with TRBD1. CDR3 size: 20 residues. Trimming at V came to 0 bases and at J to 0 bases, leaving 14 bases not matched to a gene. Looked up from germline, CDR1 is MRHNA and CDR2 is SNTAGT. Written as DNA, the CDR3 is TGTGCCAGCAGTGACTCCGGGACAGCCCTGAATAATTATAGCAATCAGCCCCAGCATTTT. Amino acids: CASSDSGTALNNYSNQPQHF.

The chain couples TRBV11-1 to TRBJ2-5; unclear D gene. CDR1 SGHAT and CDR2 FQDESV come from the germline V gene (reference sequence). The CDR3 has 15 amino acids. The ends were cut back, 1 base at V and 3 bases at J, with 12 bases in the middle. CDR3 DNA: TGTGCCAGCAGCTTAGTATACGGGCACGAAGAGACCCAGTACTTC. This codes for CASSLVYGHEETQYF.

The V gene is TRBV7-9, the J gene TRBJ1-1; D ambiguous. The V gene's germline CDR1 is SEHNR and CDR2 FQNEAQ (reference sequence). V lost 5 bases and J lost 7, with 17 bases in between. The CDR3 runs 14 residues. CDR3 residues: CASSPSGSVDEAFF. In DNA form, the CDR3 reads TGTGCCAGCAGCCCCTCGGGGAGTGTCGATGAAGCTTTCTTT.

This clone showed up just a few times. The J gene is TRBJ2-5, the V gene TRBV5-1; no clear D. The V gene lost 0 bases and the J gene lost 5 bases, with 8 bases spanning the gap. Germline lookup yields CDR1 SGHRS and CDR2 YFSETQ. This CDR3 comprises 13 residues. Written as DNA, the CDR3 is TGCGCCAGCAGCTTGGAACTAAGGGAGACCCAGTACTTC. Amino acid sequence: CASSLELRETQYF.

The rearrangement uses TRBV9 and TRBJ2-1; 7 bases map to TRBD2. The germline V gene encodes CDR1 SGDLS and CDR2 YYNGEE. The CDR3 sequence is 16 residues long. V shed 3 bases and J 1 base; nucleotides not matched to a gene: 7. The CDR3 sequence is CASSASGAGSYNEQFF. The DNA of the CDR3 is TGTGCCAGCAGCGCCAGCGGGGCCGGGTCCTACAATGAGCAGTTCTTC. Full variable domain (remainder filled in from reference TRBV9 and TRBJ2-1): DSGVTQTPKHLITATGQRVTLRCSPRSGDLSVYWYQQSLDQGLQFLIQYYNGEERAKGNILERFSAQQFPDLHSELNLSSLELGDSALYFCASSASGAGSYNEQFFGPGTRLTVL.

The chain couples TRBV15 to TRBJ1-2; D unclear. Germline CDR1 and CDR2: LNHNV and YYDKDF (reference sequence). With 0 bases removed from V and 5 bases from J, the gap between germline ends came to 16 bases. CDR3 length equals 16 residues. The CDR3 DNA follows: TGTGCCACCAGCAGAGATTCTTGGGAAACGGGTTATGGCTACACCTTC. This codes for CATSRDSWETGYGYTF.